The source of this TCR beta chain is a study of control samples from healthy donors and cancer patients. V lost 1 base to trimming and J lost 5 bases; unmatched junction nucleotides: 5. This CDR3 has 16 amino acids. CDR1 KGHDR and CDR2 SFDVKD come from the germline V gene. Produced via immunoSEQ multiplex PCR; TCRdb's table is partial and in-frame only. The repertoire holds 120,000 or so clones, about 90% seen once, with around 1.8% in the top ten. V gene TRBV24-1 combines with J gene TRBJ2-3, with 10 bases identical to TRBD1. The sample was blood. The source is a man aged 18 to 29 in good health. CDR3: CATSDFGTGVGDTQYF. The CDR3 DNA is TGTGCCACCAGTGATTTCGGGACAGGGGTAGGAGATACGCAGTATTTT.